One and the same sample provided the 2 T cell receptor beta chains below, sequenced in a study of tumor-infiltrating lymphocytes in oesophageal squamous cell carcinoma. MiXCR, applied by TCRdb to the PCR reads, yields one record per CDR3 protein. The table lists about 12,000 distinct CDR3 sequences, roughly 47% of them singletons, with roughly 14% in the top ten. The material sequenced was normal esophageal tissue next to the tumor. The receptors were sampled from a male donor with esophageal squamous cell carcinoma.

Relative to its sample, this clonotype is medium-sized (0.01 to 0.1%). The V call is TRBV27, the J call TRBJ2-3, with 12 bases identical to TRBD2. Germline-derived CDR1 and CDR2 are MNHEY and SMNVEV (reference sequence). With V trimmed by 6 bases and J by 4 bases, 5 bases remained unmatched. This CDR3 is built from 15 residues. CDR3 protein: CASRLAGGPSDTQYF. CDR3 sequence (DNA): TGTGCCAGCAGGCTAGCGGGAGGGCCATCAGATACGCAGTATTTT.

The chain joins TRBV5-1 to TRBJ2-3; D might be TRBD1 (6 bases). The last part of the DNA fits TRBJ1-1 better; the J call may be wrong. The CDR3 length is 15 residues. Per germline, CDR1 SGHRS and CDR2 YFSETQ. The CDR3 nucleotides are TGCGCCAGCAGCTTGGCCACAGGGTTATTCACTGAAGCTTTCTTT. This codes for CASSLATGLFTEAFF.